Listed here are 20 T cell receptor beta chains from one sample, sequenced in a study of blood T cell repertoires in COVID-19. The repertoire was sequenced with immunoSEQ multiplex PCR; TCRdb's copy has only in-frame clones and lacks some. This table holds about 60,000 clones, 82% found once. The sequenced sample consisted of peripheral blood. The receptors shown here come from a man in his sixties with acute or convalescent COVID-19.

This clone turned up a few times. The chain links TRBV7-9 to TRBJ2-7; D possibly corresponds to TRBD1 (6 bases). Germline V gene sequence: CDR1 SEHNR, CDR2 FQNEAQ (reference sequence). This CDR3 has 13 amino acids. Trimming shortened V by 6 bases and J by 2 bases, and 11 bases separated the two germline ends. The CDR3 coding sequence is TGTGCCAGCAGACCTAGACAGGCCTACGAGCAGTACTTC. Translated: CASRPRQAYEQYF.

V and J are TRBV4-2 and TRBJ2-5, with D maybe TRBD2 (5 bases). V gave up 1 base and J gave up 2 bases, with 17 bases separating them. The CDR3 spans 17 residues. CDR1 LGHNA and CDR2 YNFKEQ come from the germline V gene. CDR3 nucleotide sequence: TGTGCCAGCAGCCAAGTTTATGTCGGGGAGCCTCAAGAGACCCAGTACTTC. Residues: CASSQVYVGEPQETQYF.

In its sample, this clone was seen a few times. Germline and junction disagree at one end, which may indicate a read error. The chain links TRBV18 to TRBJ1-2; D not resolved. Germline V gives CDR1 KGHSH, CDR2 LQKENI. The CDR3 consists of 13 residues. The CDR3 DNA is TGTGCCAGCTCACCCTCGGAGCGGACCCGGTCGTTCTTC. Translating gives CASSPSERTRSFF.

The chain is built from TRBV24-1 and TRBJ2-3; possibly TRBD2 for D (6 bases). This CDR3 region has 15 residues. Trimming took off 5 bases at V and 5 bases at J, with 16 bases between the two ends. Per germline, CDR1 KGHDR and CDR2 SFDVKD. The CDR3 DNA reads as TGTGCCACCAGTGGCCCTAGGGACTCCGGAGATACGCAGTATTTT. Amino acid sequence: CATSGPRDSGDTQYF.

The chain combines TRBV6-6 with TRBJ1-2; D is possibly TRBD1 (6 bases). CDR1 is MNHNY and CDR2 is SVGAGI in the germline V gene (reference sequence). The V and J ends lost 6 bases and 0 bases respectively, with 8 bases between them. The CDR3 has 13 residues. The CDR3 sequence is CASRDSPNYGYTF. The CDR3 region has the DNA TGTGCCAGCAGGGACAGTCCTAACTATGGCTACACCTTC.

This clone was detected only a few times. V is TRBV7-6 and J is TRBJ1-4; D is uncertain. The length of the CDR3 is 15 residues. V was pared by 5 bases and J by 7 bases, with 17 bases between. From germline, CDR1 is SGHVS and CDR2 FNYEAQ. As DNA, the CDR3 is TGTGCCAGCAGCGACTTACGGGAAGGTAGTGAAAAACTGTTTTTT. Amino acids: CASSDLREGSEKLFF.

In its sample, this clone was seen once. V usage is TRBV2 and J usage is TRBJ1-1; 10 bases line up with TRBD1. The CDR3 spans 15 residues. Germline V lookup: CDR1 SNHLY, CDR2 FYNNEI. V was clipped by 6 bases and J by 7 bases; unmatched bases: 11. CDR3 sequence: CASRVDRGLSYEAFF. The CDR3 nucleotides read TGTGCCAGCAGAGTGGACAGGGGGTTATCGTATGAAGCTTTCTTT.

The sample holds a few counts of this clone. The CDR3 loop is CASSLGLAAGEQYF. The CDR3 DNA reads TGCGCCAGCAGCTTGGGACTAGCGGCGGGCGAGCAGTACTTC. The rearrangement uses TRBV5-1 and TRBJ2-7; TRBD2 matches 9 bases. Germline V gene data show CDR1 as SGHRS and CDR2 as YFSETQ. V shed 0 bases, J shed 6 bases, and the junction held 4 bases outside the gene matches. The CDR3 has 14 amino acids.

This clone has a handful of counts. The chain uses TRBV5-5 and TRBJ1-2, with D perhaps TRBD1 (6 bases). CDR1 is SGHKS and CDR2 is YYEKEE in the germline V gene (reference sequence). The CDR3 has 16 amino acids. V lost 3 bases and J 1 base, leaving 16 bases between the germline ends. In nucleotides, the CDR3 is TGTGCCAGCAGCTCCGGGGGGGCAGTGTTTAACTATGGCTACACCTTC. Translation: CASSSGGAVFNYGYTF.

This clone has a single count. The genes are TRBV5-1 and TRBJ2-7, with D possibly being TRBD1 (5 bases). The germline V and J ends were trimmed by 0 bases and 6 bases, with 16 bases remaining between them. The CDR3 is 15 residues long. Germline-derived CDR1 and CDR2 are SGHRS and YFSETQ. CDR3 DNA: TGCGCCAGCAGCTTGGGAAGTCAGGGTTTCGGCGAGCAGTACTTC. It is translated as CASSLGSQGFGEQYF.

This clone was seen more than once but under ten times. Here the CDR3 reads CASSEGTGSYYGYTF. The CDR3 DNA reads TGTGCCAGCAGTGAAGGGACAGGGAGCTACTATGGCTACACCTTC. The rearrangement links TRBV6-1 to TRBJ1-2, with TRBD1 matching over 8 bases. V shed 1 base and J 3 bases; nucleotides not matched to a gene: 4. The CDR3 consists of 15 residues. Germline CDR1 reads MNHNS; CDR2 reads SASEGT.

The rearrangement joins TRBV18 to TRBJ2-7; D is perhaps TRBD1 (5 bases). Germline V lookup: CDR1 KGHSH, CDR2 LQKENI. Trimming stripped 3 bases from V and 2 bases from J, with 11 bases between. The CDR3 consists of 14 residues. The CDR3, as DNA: TGTGCCAGCTCACCGAGGACACAGACCTACGAGCAGTACTTC. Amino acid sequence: CASSPRTQTYEQYF.

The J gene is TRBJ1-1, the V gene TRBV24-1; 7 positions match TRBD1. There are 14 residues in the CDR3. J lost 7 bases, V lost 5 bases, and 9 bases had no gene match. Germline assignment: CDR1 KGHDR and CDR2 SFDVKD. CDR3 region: CATSATGAGREAFF. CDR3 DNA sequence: TGTGCCACCAGTGCTACAGGGGCTGGTCGTGAAGCTTTCTTT.

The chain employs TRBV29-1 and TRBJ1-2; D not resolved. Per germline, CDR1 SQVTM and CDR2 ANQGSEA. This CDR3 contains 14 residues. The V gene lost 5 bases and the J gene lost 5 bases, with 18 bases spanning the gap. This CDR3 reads CSVYPDPRDYGYTF. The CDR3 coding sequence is TGCAGCGTTTACCCCGACCCGAGGGATTATGGCTACACCTTC.

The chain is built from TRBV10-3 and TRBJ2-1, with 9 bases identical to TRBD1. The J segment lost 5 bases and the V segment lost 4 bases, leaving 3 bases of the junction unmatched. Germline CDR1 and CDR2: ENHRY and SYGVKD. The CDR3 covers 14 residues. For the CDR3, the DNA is TGTGCCATCAGTGCCGGGACAGGGAACAATGAGCAGTTCTTC. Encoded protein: CAISAGTGNNEQFF.

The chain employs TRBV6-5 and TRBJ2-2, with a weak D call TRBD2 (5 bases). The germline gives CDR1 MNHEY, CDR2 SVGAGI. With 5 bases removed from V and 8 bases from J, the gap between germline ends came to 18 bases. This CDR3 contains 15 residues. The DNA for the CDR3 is TGTGCCAGCAGTCCCCGGTTCGGAGGAGTTGGGGAGCTGTTTTTT. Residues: CASSPRFGGVGELFF.

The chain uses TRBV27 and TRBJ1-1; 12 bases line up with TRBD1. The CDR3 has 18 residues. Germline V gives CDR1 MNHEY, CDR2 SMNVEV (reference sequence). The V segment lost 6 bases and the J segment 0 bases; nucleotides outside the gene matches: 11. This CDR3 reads CASRPPPGQGAMNTEAFF. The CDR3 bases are TGTGCCAGCAGGCCCCCCCCGGGACAGGGGGCAATGAACACTGAAGCTTTCTTT.

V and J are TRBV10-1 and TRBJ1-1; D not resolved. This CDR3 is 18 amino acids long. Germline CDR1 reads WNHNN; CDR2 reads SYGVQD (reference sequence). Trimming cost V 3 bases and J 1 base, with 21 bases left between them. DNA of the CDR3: TGCGCCAGCAGTGATCAAGCTGGCAGGCCAGACCAGAACACTGAAGCTTTCTTT. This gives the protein CASSDQAGRPDQNTEAFF.

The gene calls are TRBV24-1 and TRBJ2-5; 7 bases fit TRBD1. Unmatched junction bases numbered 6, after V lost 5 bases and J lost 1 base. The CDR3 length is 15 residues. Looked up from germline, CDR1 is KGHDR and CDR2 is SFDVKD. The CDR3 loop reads CATSGTGQIQETQYF. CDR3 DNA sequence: TGTGCCACCAGTGGGACAGGTCAGATCCAAGAGACCCAGTACTTC.

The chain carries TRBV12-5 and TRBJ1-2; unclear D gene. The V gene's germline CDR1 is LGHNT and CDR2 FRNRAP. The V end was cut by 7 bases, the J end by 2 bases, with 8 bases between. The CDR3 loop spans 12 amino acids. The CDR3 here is CASALDNYGYTF. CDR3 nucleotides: TGTGCTAGTGCTCTAGACAACTATGGCTACACCTTC.